The 8 T cell receptor beta chains given below trace back to one sample, sequenced in a study of CD8 T cells in ankylosing spondylitis. TCRdb re-called the 5' RACE reads with MiXCR, one entry per CDR3 protein. The sample carries some 85,000 distinct CDR3 sequences, about 8.3% recorded once. These receptors are not linked to any known antigen. Regarding the study as a whole: Typical of ankylosing spondylitis blood, it appeared, was a TCR beta motif of roughly eight highly homologous variants.

Sample: blood, either unsorted or a sorted T cell fraction (not recorded which). These receptors originate from a male donor with ankylosing spondylitis.

This clonotype has more than one count but fewer than ten. The genes are TRBV19 and TRBJ1-5, with TRBD1 as a possible D gene (5 bases). Trimming removed 0 bases at V and 0 bases at J, with 21 bases between. There are 20 residues in the CDR3. CDR1 and CDR2 (germline): LNHDA, SQIVND (reference sequence). The CDR3 reads CASSIELKETEPYSNQPQHF. DNA of the CDR3: TGTGCCAGTAGTATAGAATTAAAGGAGACAGAACCCTATAGCAATCAGCCCCAGCATTTT.

This clonotype was seen ten or more times. The V and J genes are TRBV20-1 and TRBJ2-7; no clear D. The CDR3 totals 16 residues. Trimming stripped 0 bases from V and 1 base from J, with 16 bases between. The germline CDR1 and CDR2 sequences are DFQATT and SNEGSKA (reference sequence). The CDR3 DNA reads as TGCAGTGCTAGAGATCGCTTGGCAGCATCTTCCTACGAGCAGTACTTC. It codes for CSARDRLAASSYEQYF.

This clonotype was detected ten times or more. J is TRBJ2-2 and V is TRBV12-3 or TRBV12-4; D call uncertain. The CDR3 spans 11 residues. V lost 4 bases, J lost 6 bases, and 3 bases lay in between. The DNA for the CDR3 is TGTGCCAGCAGTTCCCCCGGGGAGCTGTTTTTT. The encoded protein is CASSSPGELFF.

This clonotype was picked up many times. CDR3 nucleotides: TGTGCCAGCAGTTTAGGGCAGTCCACTGAAGCTTTCTTT. It is translated as CASSLGQSTEAFF. The J gene is TRBJ1-1, the V gene TRBV12-3 or TRBV12-4; D is ambiguous. Trimming cost V 1 base and J 4 bases, with 7 bases left between them. CDR3 length: 13 residues.

There are many counts of this clonotype. The genes are TRBV29-1 and TRBJ1-1; the match to TRBD1 covers 8 bases. Germline V CDR1 and CDR2: SQVTM, ANQGSEA. The V and J ends lost 4 bases and 0 bases, in that order; junction bases with no gene match: 7. This CDR3 region has 15 residues. DNA for the CDR3: TGCAGCGTTGTTGGGCAGGGGGCGATGAACACTGAAGCTTTCTTT. Amino acids: CSVVGQGAMNTEAFF.

Note on this clonotype: A clone one base away is much larger, so this may be a read error. This sequence joins TRBV7-6 and TRBJ2-2; 12 bases align to TRBD2. The CDR3 runs 17 residues. The germline CDR1 and CDR2 sequences are SGHVS and FNYEAQ. The CDR3 DNA reads TGTGCCAGCAGCGTCGGGACTAGCGGGTATAACATCGGGGAGCTGTTTTTT. The encoded protein is CASSVGTSGYNIGELFF.

This clonotype was seen more than once but under ten times. V gene TRBV20-1 combines with J gene TRBJ2-7; TRBD2 matches at 9 bases. The V gene's germline CDR1 is DFQATT and CDR2 SNEGSKA (reference sequence). The CDR3 has 14 amino acids. Unmatched junction bases numbered 5, after V lost 3 bases and J lost 2 bases. As DNA, the CDR3 is TGCAGTGCTAGGGAGCGGGAGGCTCCCTACGAGCAGTACGTC. Protein sequence: CSAREREAPYEQYV.

The sample holds a few counts of this clonotype. The chain joins TRBV5-1 to TRBJ2-5, with a weak D call TRBD2 (6 bases). The CDR3 sequence is 14 residues long. The V end lost 3 bases, the J end lost 5 bases, and 14 bases lay between the germline ends. From germline, CDR1 is SGHRS and CDR2 YFSETQ. The CDR3 bases are TGCGCCAGCAGCTCAACTAGCACTTGGGAGACCCAGTACTTC. It yields the protein CASSSTSTWETQYF.